These T cell receptor beta chains were read from a single sample in a study of T cell responses to AZD1222 COVID-19 vaccine. The assay was immunoSEQ multiplex PCR, and TCRdb's table has in-frame clones only and misses some. This sample yields over 85,000 clones, of which roughly 90% are seen a single time; 16% belongs to the top ten. Sample: peripheral blood, taken 28 days after the second AZD1222 dose. These receptors came from an adult who received the AZD1222 COVID-19 vaccine. CDR3s include the opening cysteine and the closing phenylalanine or tryptophan. Fields, in order: V gene, CDR3 length, D gene, J gene, clone size, CDR3 protein, CDR3 DNA. The D gene is left open where the match is weak. The size field is filled for only some rows; it gives once, few, many or a size class.

TRBV18	15	-	TRBJ2-5	-	CASSPFSPGRETQYF	TGTGCCAGCTCACCCTTTAGCCCCGGGCGAGAGACCCAGTACTTC
TRBV28	14	-	TRBJ1-4	-	CASSFQGQNEKLFF	TGTGCCAGCAGTTTTCAGGGCCAAAATGAAAAACTGTTTTTT
TRBV19	13	-	TRBJ2-3	-	CASSWGSTDTQYF	TGTGCCAGTAGTTGGGGTAGCACAGATACGCAGTATTTT
TRBV4-2	15	-	TRBJ2-3	few	CASSPRGERTDTQYF	TGTGCCAGCAGCCCTAGGGGAGAACGCACAGATACGCAGTATTTT
TRBV28	17	-	TRBJ2-3	-	CASSFGGVGGFTDTQYF	TGTGCCAGCAGTTTCGGCGGGGTGGGGGGATTCACAGATACGCAGTATTTT
TRBV19	14	-	TRBJ1-1	-	CASSPIDGNTEAFF	TGTGCCAGTAGTCCCATCGACGGAAACACTGAAGCTTTCTTT
TRBV9	17	TRBD2	TRBJ2-7	once	CASSEESASGRATEQYF	TGTGCCAGCAGCGAAGAATCAGCTAGCGGGAGGGCTACCGAGCAGTACTTC
TRBV6-5	13	-	TRBJ1-1	-	CASREGSRPEAFF	TGTGCCAGCAGGGAGGGGTCGCGTCCTGAAGCTTTCTTT
TRBV19	13	-	TRBJ2-5	-	CASSLGTQETQYF	TGTGCCAGTAGTCTGGGAACCCAAGAGACCCAGTACTTC
TRBV9	14	TRBD1	TRBJ2-2	-	CASSVATGGGELFF	TGTGCCAGCAGCGTAGCGACAGGGGGTGGGGAGCTGTTTTTT
TRBV6-5	13	-	TRBJ2-4	-	CASLVVRRNIQYF	TGTGCCAGCCTTGTGGTTCGTAGAAACATTCAGTACTTC
TRBV10-1	15	-	TRBJ2-2	-	CASRPGLSGTGELFF	TGCGCCAGCAGACCGGGACTCTCGGGCACCGGGGAGCTGTTTTTT
TRBV5-1	19	TRBD2	TRBJ2-3	-	CASSFQGTSGIRSTDTQYF	TGCGCCAGCAGCTTCCAAGGGACTAGCGGGATCAGGAGCACAGATACGCAGTATTTT
TRBV19	16	TRBD2	TRBJ2-7	-	CASSPPGGRASYEQYF	TGTGCCAGTAGTCCCCCGGGAGGCAGGGCTTCCTACGAGCAGTACTTC
TRBV7-2	15	-	TRBJ2-7	once	CASSLIGGSSYEQYF	TGTGCCAGCAGCTTGATTGGCGGGTCATCCTACGAGCAGTACTTC
TRBV28	15	TRBD1	TRBJ1-1	-	CASSLYQTGSTEAFF	TGTGCCAGCAGTTTATACCAGACAGGGAGCACTGAAGCTTTCTTT
TRBV18	13	-	TRBJ1-6	-	CASSPGSRGPLHF	TGTGCCAGCTCACCAGGTTCACGAGGACCCCTCCACTTT
TRBV7-7	14	TRBD2	TRBJ2-7	-	CASSLGVSGSEQYF	TGTGCCAGCAGCTTAGGGGTTAGCGGGAGCGAGCAGTACTTC